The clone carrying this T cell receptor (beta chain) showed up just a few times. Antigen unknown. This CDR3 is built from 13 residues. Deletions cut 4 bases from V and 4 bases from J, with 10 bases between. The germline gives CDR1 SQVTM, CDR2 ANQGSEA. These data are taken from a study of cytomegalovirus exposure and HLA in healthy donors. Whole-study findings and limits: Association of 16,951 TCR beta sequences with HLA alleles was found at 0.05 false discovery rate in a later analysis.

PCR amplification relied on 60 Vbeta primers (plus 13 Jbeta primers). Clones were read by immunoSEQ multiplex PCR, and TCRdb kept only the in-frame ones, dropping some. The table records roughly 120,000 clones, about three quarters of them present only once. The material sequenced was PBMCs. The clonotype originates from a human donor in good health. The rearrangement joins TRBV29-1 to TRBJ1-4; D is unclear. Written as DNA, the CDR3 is TGCAGCGTTGGTGTCGGGAATAATGAAAAACTGTTTTTT. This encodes CSVGVGNNEKLFF.